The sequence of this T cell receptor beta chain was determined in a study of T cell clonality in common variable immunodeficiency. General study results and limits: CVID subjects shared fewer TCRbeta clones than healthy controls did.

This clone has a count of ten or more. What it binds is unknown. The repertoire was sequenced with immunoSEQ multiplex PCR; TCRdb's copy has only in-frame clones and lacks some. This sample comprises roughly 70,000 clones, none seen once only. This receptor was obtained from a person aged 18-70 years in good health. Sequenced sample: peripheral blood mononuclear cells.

The CDR3 here is CASSKGRLNTEAFF. The covered CDR3 bases are TGTGCCAGTAGTAAGGGCAGACTGAACACTGAA. The rearrangement uses TRBV19 and TRBJ1-1; D is ambiguous. Sequencing ends 3 residues short of the CDR3 end; the germline J gene provides the rest. V was cut by 4 bases and J by 0 bases, with 9 bases left in between. The CDR3 has 14 residues. Germline V lookup: CDR1 LNHDA, CDR2 SQIVND (reference sequence).